The entry that follows covers one T cell receptor beta chain sequence. The data were produced by immunoSEQ multiplex PCR, yet TCRdb's version contains in-frame clones alone and is incomplete. The table includes some 25,000 clones, 85% detected once. The data are from a study of OX40 agonist ivuxolimab in advanced cancers. The V end lost 2 bases, the J end lost 2 bases, and 7 bases lay between the germline ends. Germline V gene data show CDR1 as MDHEN and CDR2 as SYDVKM. The CDR3 is made up of 14 amino acids. The sequencing here drew on CD4+ or CD8+ T cells sorted from blood, taken in a trial of the OX40 agonist ivuxolimab. This TCR came from an adult with an advanced solid tumor such as melanoma, head and neck, liver or kidney cancer. The J gene is TRBJ1-5, the V gene TRBV28, with unresolved D. CDR3 nucleotides: TGTGCCAGCAGTTTAAGGGTGGGCAATCAGCCCCAGCATTTT. It is translated as CASSLRVGNQPQHF. Looking up the rest from reference TRBV28 and TRBJ1-5 gives the full variable domain: DVKVTQSSRYLVKRTGEKVFLECVQDMDHENMFWYRQDPGLGLRLIYFSYDVKMKEKGDIPEGYSVSREKKERFSLILESASTNQTSMYLCASSLRVGNQPQHFGDGTRLSIL.